These T cell receptor beta chains were read from a single sample in a study of T cells after posttransplantation cyclophosphamide. Using immunoSEQ multiplex PCR, the repertoire was profiled, and TCRdb retains in-frame clones only, with some absent. The sample shows 42,000 or so clones, around 91% of them seen only once. Sequenced material: PBMCs, taken around 67 days after allogeneic stem cell transplant with posttransplant cyclophosphamide. The receptors originated from a male patient between 60 and 69 years old who received an allogeneic stem cell transplant from a related donor and was CMV-positive. Certain T cells may be donor cells from the graft. Each CDR3 is given with its conserved first and last residue. D genes are given only for firm matches. Clone size is not always given. Where it is, it says once, few, many or a class for expanded clones.

clone_size: once
cdr3_length: 14
v_call: TRBV28
d_call: NA
j_call: TRBJ1-1
cdr3_nt: TGTGCCAGCAGTCCTTACAGGGTTTCCACTGAAGCTTTCTTT
cdr3_aa: CASSPYRVSTEAFF

clone_size: NA
cdr3_length: 13
v_call: TRBV2
d_call: NA
j_call: TRBJ2-5
cdr3_nt: TGTGCCAGCAGCCAGGGGTTCGGGGAGACCCAGTACTTC
cdr3_aa: CASSQGFGETQYF

clone_size: NA
cdr3_length: 16
v_call: TRBV27
d_call: NA
j_call: TRBJ1-6
cdr3_nt: TGTGCCAGCAGTTTCAGGGTCTTATCCTATAATTCACCCCTCCACTTT
cdr3_aa: CASSFRVLSYNSPLHF

clone_size: few
cdr3_length: 13
v_call: TRBV6-5
d_call: NA
j_call: TRBJ1-1
cdr3_nt: TGTGCCGGCCGAAGGGCGGGGAACACTGAAGCTTTCTTT
cdr3_aa: CAGRRAGNTEAFF

clone_size: NA
cdr3_length: 15
v_call: TRBV6-1
d_call: TRBD1
j_call: TRBJ1-3
cdr3_nt: TGTGCCAGCACCCTAAGGGGGGACAGGGATCACACCATATATTTT
cdr3_aa: CASTLRGDRDHTIYF

clone_size: NA
cdr3_length: 15
v_call: TRBV7-8
d_call: NA
j_call: TRBJ1-2
cdr3_nt: TGTGCCAGCAGCTTAGTCGGGGGGCTCGGCTATGGCTACACCTTC
cdr3_aa: CASSLVGGLGYGYTF

clone_size: NA
cdr3_length: 17
v_call: TRBV9
d_call: TRBD1
j_call: TRBJ1-1
cdr3_nt: TGTGCCAGCAGCGTCCATTACATACAGGGGGGGGACACTGAAGCTTTCTTT
cdr3_aa: CASSVHYIQGGDTEAFF

clone_size: NA
cdr3_length: 14
v_call: TRBV4-1
d_call: TRBD2
j_call: TRBJ2-5
cdr3_nt: TGCGCCAGCAGCCCCCTAGCGGGATTAGAGACCCAGTACTTC
cdr3_aa: CASSPLAGLETQYF

clone_size: once
cdr3_length: 14
v_call: TRBV6-1
d_call: NA
j_call: TRBJ1-6
cdr3_nt: TGTGCCAGCAGTGAGGGGCAGCTTAATTCACCCCTCCACTTT
cdr3_aa: CASSEGQLNSPLHF

clone_size: NA
cdr3_length: 14
v_call: TRBV9
d_call: TRBD1
j_call: TRBJ1-1
cdr3_nt: TGTGCCAGCAGCGTAACAACAGGGGACACTGAAGCTTTCTTT
cdr3_aa: CASSVTTGDTEAFF

clone_size: NA
cdr3_length: 14
v_call: TRBV7-2
d_call: NA
j_call: TRBJ2-1
cdr3_nt: TGTGCCAGCAGCACACCAGCCCAGGTTAATGAGCAGTTCTTC
cdr3_aa: CASSTPAQVNEQFF

clone_size: NA
cdr3_length: 14
v_call: TRBV10-1
d_call: TRBD1
j_call: TRBJ1-1
cdr3_nt: TGCGCCAGCAGTGAGACGACAGGGAGAACTGAAGCTTTCTTT
cdr3_aa: CASSETTGRTEAFF

clone_size: NA
cdr3_length: 17
v_call: TRBV5-8
d_call: TRBD1
j_call: TRBJ2-4
cdr3_nt: TGTGCCAGCAGCTTAGCTCGGGACAGGGGGGCCAAAAACATTCAGTACTTC
cdr3_aa: CASSLARDRGAKNIQYF

clone_size: NA
cdr3_length: 13
v_call: TRBV6-5
d_call: NA
j_call: TRBJ1-2
cdr3_nt: TGTGCCAGCAGTTACTCGAACAGTTATGGCTACACCTTC
cdr3_aa: CASSYSNSYGYTF

clone_size: NA
cdr3_length: 14
v_call: TRBV2
d_call: NA
j_call: TRBJ2-2
cdr3_nt: TGTGCCAGCAGCCTATCGACAGGAGGCGGGGAGCTGTTTTTT
cdr3_aa: CASSLSTGGGELFF

clone_size: NA
cdr3_length: 14
v_call: TRBV4-1
d_call: TRBD1
j_call: TRBJ1-2
cdr3_nt: TGCGCTAGCAGCGACAGGGGGCGCGGCTATGGCTACACCTTC
cdr3_aa: CASSDRGRGYGYTF

clone_size: NA
cdr3_length: 15
v_call: TRBV5-5
d_call: TRBD1
j_call: TRBJ1-1
cdr3_nt: TGTGCCAGCACCAAACAGGGGACCTTGAACACTGAAGCTTTCTTT
cdr3_aa: CASTKQGTLNTEAFF

clone_size: NA
cdr3_length: 14
v_call: TRBV30
d_call: NA
j_call: TRBJ1-1
cdr3_nt: TGTGCCTGGAGTGCAGTCGGGATGGGCACTGAAGCTTTCTTT
cdr3_aa: CAWSAVGMGTEAFF

clone_size: NA
cdr3_length: 16
v_call: TRBV25-1
d_call: TRBD1
j_call: TRBJ2-1
cdr3_nt: TGTGCCAGCAGTGAATTGTGGACAGGGGGAGACGTTGAGCAGTTCTTC
cdr3_aa: CASSELWTGGDVEQFF

clone_size: NA
cdr3_length: 13
v_call: TRBV30
d_call: NA
j_call: TRBJ1-5
cdr3_nt: TGTGCCTGGAGTCCGCAGGGGAATCAGCCCCAGCATTTT
cdr3_aa: CAWSPQGNQPQHF

clone_size: NA
cdr3_length: 13
v_call: TRBV27
d_call: NA
j_call: TRBJ2-5
cdr3_nt: TGTGCCAGCAGTTTCAGGGGACAAGAGACCCAGTACTTC
cdr3_aa: CASSFRGQETQYF

clone_size: NA
cdr3_length: 15
v_call: TRBV7-9
d_call: NA
j_call: TRBJ1-2
cdr3_nt: TGTGCCAGCAGCTCCGGGACTTCTTTTAACTATGGCTACACCTTC
cdr3_aa: CASSSGTSFNYGYTF

clone_size: few
cdr3_length: 14
v_call: TRBV5-4
d_call: TRBD1
j_call: TRBJ1-2
cdr3_nt: TGTGCCAGCAGACGGGACAGGGGGCGGCAGGGCTACACCTTC
cdr3_aa: CASRRDRGRQGYTF

clone_size: NA
cdr3_length: 13
v_call: TRBV7-9
d_call: NA
j_call: TRBJ1-2
cdr3_nt: TGTGCCAGCAGCTTGGCCATAAACTATGGCTACACCTTC
cdr3_aa: CASSLAINYGYTF

clone_size: NA
cdr3_length: 14
v_call: TRBV4-1
d_call: TRBD1
j_call: TRBJ1-1
cdr3_nt: TGCGCCAGCAGCCGAACAGGGGGCGGCACTGAAGCTTTCTTT
cdr3_aa: CASSRTGGGTEAFF